This entry features one TCR beta chain sequence. This clonotype was seen a handful of times. It lacks a known antigen. Within one base of it there is no much larger clone, and no base qualities were kept. This specimen belongs to a study of T-cell memory formation after mild COVID-19 (dated by TCRdb to about 2021). Describing the broader study: TCR sequence clusters from the two donors were found to be largely donor specific. In two donors, T-cell clones that expanded and contracted after mild COVID-19 were followed by sequencing TCRalpha and TCRbeta repertoires longitudinally. The cohort was made up of two young adult volunteers, one female and one male, who were previously healthy.

Trimming costs V 6 bases and J 0 bases, and their ends lie 6 bases apart. The CDR3 runs 13 residues from the cysteine to the phenylalanine. Only the CDR3 region is kept as DNA, spanning 39 bases read in frame from base 1. Sequencing relied on an Illumina NovaSeq 6000. cDNA libraries for TCRalpha and TCRbeta were prepared by 5'RACE using constant-segment primers, with sample barcodes and unique molecular identifiers added. RNA was extracted from every sample with Trizol reagent. Amplification of the libraries took two PCR steps, and the second step added a second sample barcode plus Illumina TruSeq adapters. Sequencing of the libraries was done on an Illumina NovaSeq, producing 2 x 150 bp paired-end reads. As for the original processing: Reads were demultiplexed and collapsed into UMI-guided consensus sequences with migec v1.2.7. Using mixcr v2.1.11, UMI consensuses were aligned to TRA and TRB V and J templates and then assembled into clonotypes. Clonotypes were classified as expanded or contracted when called significant by both edgeR and NoisET, with noise models trained on biological replicates. For edgeR calls, the cutoffs were a false discovery rate-adjusted p below 0.01 and a log2 fold-change threshold of 1. As an exploratory analysis of dynamics, max-normalized trajectories of the 1000 most abundant clonotypes were examined with PCA combined with hierarchical clustering. The CD4 or CD8 phenotype of responding clones was assigned using the separately sequenced CD4+ and CD8+ repertoires. TCRdb reworked the public reads: Q25 trimming with fastp, MiXCR clone assembly, productive beta chains retained. One record per CDR3 amino acid sequence lists the most common genes and DNA. TCRdb's processing, not the authors' own work, is the source of the V and J calls. For this sample there are 300,000 to 400,000 distinct CDR3 sequences; roughly 15% appear just once. About 22% of the sample is held by the ten biggest clonotypes.

What the research found in general, with its limitations: Only two mild cases were covered by the study, and larger cohorts that include severe cases with pre-infection samples were considered necessary. Whether the second-wave clones peaking on day 37 were SARS-CoV-2 specific was not confirmed. Balanced CD4/CD8 phenotypes were observed for clones contracting from day 15 to 85, whereas a bias towards CD4+ was observed for a second wave of clones expanding from day 15 to 37. Some responding clones were detected in pre-infection memory, suggesting pre-existing cross-reactive memory T cells joined the SARS-CoV-2 response. Contracting CD4+ clones appeared mostly in the CM and EM memory subsets, whereas CD8+ clones were enriched in EMRA.

Ficoll-Paque density gradient centrifugation was the method used to isolate PBMCs. Sequenced: PBMCs or a T cell subset sorted from them (not recorded which). Recombination connected TRBV12-3 or TRBV12-4 to TRBJ1-5; the D gene is unclear. The TCR sequence derives from a man aged 18 to 30 who had mild COVID-19 (a few samples of this study predate the infection). The sample titles of this study are shuffled in the database, so cell type and time point are left out; the donor was told from shared clones. The CDR3 here reads CASRGSSNQPQHF. The DNA is TGTGCCAGCAGAGGTAGTAGCAATCAGCCCCAGCATTTT.